This TCR beta chain stems from a study of T cell responses to AZD1222 COVID-19 vaccine. There are 15 residues in the CDR3. V lost 4 bases, J lost 2 bases, and 4 bases stayed unmatched. Germline V gene sequence: CDR1 SGDLS, CDR2 YYNGEE. Study-level points and caveats: There were repertoire samples only from the period after the peak T cell response. Distributed over spike, vaccine-associated CD4 TCRs predominated at 160-218 and 743-854. Donors skewed white British and female; clonal diversity was possibly underestimated.

TCRdb keeps only in-frame clones here, not all; method: immunoSEQ multiplex PCR. The sample shows under 150,000 clones, approximately 90% of them seen only once. Of note for this clone: What it recognizes is unknown.

Sequenced material: peripheral blood, taken on day 0 of AZD1222 vaccination. The receptor comes from an adult in good health. J is TRBJ1-4 and V is TRBV9, with 8 positions matching TRBD1. The CDR3 loop reads CASSLRTGTNEKLFF. Here the CDR3 DNA reads TGTGCCAGCAGCTTGCGGACAGGGACTAATGAAAAACTGTTTTTT.